This T cell receptor beta chain was recorded in a study of cytomegalovirus exposure and HLA in healthy donors. The V gene's germline CDR1 is MNHNY and CDR2 SVGAGI (reference sequence). V was clipped by 4 bases and J by 3 bases; unmatched bases: 6. The CDR3 has 16 residues. The PCR contained 60 Vbeta and 13 Jbeta primers. Sequencing used immunoSEQ multiplex PCR; TCRdb keeps in-frame clones, though not all of them. The sample contains about 120,000 clones, about three fifths of which appear only once. Material for sequencing was PBMCs. V and J are TRBV6-6 and TRBJ1-2; 12 nucleotides line up with TRBD1. The receptor comes from a man aged 40-50 years in good health and CMV-seropositive. CDR3 amino acids: CASSFSGTGGHYGYTF. The CDR3 bases are TGTGCCAGCAGTTTCTCCGGGACAGGGGGCCACTATGGCTACACCTTC.